This record covers a single T cell receptor (beta chain). Its antigen is currently unknown. A 5'RACE template switching approach incorporating UMIs was used to make TCR beta cDNA. TCRdb re-called the 5' RACE reads, yielding one record per CDR3 amino acid sequence without DNA. This sample's table has 300,000 to 450,000 distinct CDR3 sequences. This CDR3 has 16 residues. Germline CDR1 and CDR2: MGHDK and SYGVNS. The data derive from a study of T cells expressing NK-cell markers. Study results and caveats: The CD3+CD56-NKG2C+ fraction of a handful of donors was also led by these clonotypes.

This receptor was identified in a man aged 18 to 69 in good health. Sequencing was carried out using blood T cells: a sorted CD56 or NKG2C T cell subset, CD4+ or CD8+ T cells, or bulk PBMC T cells (not recorded which). The chain couples TRBV25-1 to TRBJ1-4; with no DNA, the TCRdb D assignment of TRBD1 cannot be verified. The CDR3 spells CASSAGLSSTNEKLFF.